These 6 T cell receptor beta chains share one sample of origin, sequenced in a study of OX40 agonist ivuxolimab in advanced cancers. Here immunoSEQ multiplex PCR was the method, and the copy in TCRdb shows in-frame clones only, minus some. The profile shows 49,000 or so clones, roughly 90% of them singletons. The material was CD4+ or CD8+ T cells sorted from blood, obtained in a trial of the OX40 agonist ivuxolimab. The receptor source for this set is an adult with an advanced solid tumor such as melanoma, head and neck, liver or kidney cancer.

In nucleotides, the CDR3 is TGTGCCAGCAGCTTGTCGTCGTGGGGCGGTGGAAACACCATATATTTT. Its translation is CASSLSSWGGGNTIYF. The rearrangement joins TRBV7-8 to TRBJ1-3, with a tentative D call TRBD1 (5 bases). V shed 3 bases and J shed 3 bases, with 15 bases lying between them. This CDR3 has 16 residues. From germline, CDR1 is SGHVS and CDR2 FQNEAQ.

The chain couples TRBV6-5 to TRBJ1-5; D might be TRBD1 (5 bases). Trimming cost V 2 bases and J 3 bases, with 8 bases left between them. This CDR3 is 14 amino acids long. Germline-derived CDR1 and CDR2 are MNHEY and SVGAGI. This CDR3 reads CASSYGGPNQPQHF. In DNA form, the CDR3 reads TGTGCCAGCAGTTACGGGGGTCCCAATCAGCCCCAGCATTTT.

The chain employs TRBV6-5 and TRBJ1-2, with D perhaps matching TRBD1 (5 bases). The CDR3 is 13 amino acids. Germline V CDR1 and CDR2: MNHEY, SVGAGI. V lost 5 bases and J 6 bases, leaving 13 bases between the germline ends. Here the CDR3 reads CASSPTVRDGYTF. The CDR3 DNA sequence: TGTGCCAGCAGTCCGACAGTCCGGGATGGCTACACCTTC.

The rearrangement uses TRBV5-1 and TRBJ2-1, with 9 bases aligning to TRBD2. The length of the CDR3 is 13 residues. J was trimmed by 6 bases and V by 9 bases; bases with no gene match: 7. In germline, CDR1 is SGHRS, CDR2 YFSETQ. The CDR3 DNA reads TGCGCCACCGGGACTAGCCTGAGCAATGAGCAGTTCTTC. Protein sequence: CATGTSLSNEQFF.

The count of this clone is one. The rearrangement links TRBV5-4 to TRBJ2-7, with a tentative D call TRBD1 (5 bases). There are 13 residues in the CDR3. Germline loops: CDR1 SGHNT, CDR2 YYREEE (reference sequence). V gave up 4 bases and J gave up 0 bases, with 8 bases separating them. Here the CDR3 DNA reads TGTGCCAGCAGCCCGGACAACTCCTACGAGCAGTACTTC. Translated: CASSPDNSYEQYF.

The CDR3 DNA follows: TGTGCCAGCAGCTCCTATTGGGGGCAAGAGACCCAGTACTTC. Amino acids: CASSSYWGQETQYF. This sequence joins TRBV5-6 and TRBJ2-5, with D possibly called TRBD1 or TRBD2 (5 bases each). Trimming shortened V by 3 bases and J by 2 bases, and 11 bases separated the two germline ends. This CDR3 contains 14 residues. Germline lookup yields CDR1 SGHDT and CDR2 YYEEEE.